This T cell receptor beta chain emerged from a study of blood T cell repertoires in COVID-19. Study-wide context: Nucleic acid was either cDNA or gDNA, and it came from T cells, B-cell-depleted T cells, or PBMCs.

The CDR3 runs 13 residues. V lost 1 base, J lost 0 bases, and 4 bases lay in between. Only in-frame clones appear in the TCRdb table, and some are missing; sequencing was by immunoSEQ multiplex PCR. The table shows 81,000 or so clones, with about 81% occurring only once. This chain links TRBV12-3 or TRBV12-4 with TRBJ2-7; the D is unclear. This sequence originates from a human donor in a cohort sampled during active COVID-19. The sequenced sample was peripheral blood. CDR3 in amino acids: CASSLGISYEQYF. The CDR3 region has the DNA TGTGCCAGCAGTTTAGGTATCTCCTACGAGCAGTACTTC.